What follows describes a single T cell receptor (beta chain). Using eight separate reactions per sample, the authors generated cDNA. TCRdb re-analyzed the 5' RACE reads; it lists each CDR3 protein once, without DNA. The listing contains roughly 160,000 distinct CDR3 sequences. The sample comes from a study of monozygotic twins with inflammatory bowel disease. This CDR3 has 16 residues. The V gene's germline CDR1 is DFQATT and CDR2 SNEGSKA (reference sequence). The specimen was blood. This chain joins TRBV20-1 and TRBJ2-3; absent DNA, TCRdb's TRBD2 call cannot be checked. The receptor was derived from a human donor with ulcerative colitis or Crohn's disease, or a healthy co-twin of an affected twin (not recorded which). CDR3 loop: CSARGGAGSRTDTQYF.